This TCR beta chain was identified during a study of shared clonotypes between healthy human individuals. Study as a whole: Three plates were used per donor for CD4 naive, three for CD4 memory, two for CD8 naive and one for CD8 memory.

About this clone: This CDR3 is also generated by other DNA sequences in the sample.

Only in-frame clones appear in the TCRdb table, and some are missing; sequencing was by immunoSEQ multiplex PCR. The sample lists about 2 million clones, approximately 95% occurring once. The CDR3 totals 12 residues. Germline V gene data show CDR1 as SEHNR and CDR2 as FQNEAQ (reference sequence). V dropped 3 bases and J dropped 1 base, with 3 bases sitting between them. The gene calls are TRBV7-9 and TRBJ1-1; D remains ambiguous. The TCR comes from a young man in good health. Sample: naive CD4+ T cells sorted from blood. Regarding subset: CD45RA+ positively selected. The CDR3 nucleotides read TGTGCCAGCAGCTTGAAGAACACTGAAGCTTTCTTT. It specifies CASSLKNTEAFF.